Following are 2 T cell receptor beta chains from one sample sequenced in a study of CD8 T cells in Susac syndrome. After extraction with the RNeasy kit, about 0.45 to 1 ug of the RNA was reverse transcribed using random hexamers. TCRdb ran MiXCR on the immunoSEQ multiplex PCR reads and lists one entry per CDR3 protein. The profile covers about 100,000 distinct CDR3 sequences, with around 96% appearing a single time and 0.3% taken by the ten largest. Sequencing used CD8+ T cells from PBMCs. These receptors were obtained from a human donor with Susac syndrome.

The J gene is TRBJ2-3, the V gene TRBV7-2; the match to TRBD2 covers 8 bases. CDR3 size: 16 residues. The junction had 8 bases not matched to a gene; V was cut back by 5 bases and J by 1 base. CDR1 and CDR2 from the germline V gene are SGHTA and FQGNSA. DNA for the CDR3: TGTGCCAGCAGCCGGGGTAGCGGGGACCGCACAGATACGCAGTATTTT. Encoded protein: CASSRGSGDRTDTQYF.

The CDR3 nucleotides are TGCGCCAGCAGCTTGGATGACAGGACCAACCCTAGCAATCAGCCCCAGCATTTT. Its translation is CASSLDDRTNPSNQPQHF. The chain links TRBV5-1 to TRBJ1-5; maybe TRBD1 (6 bases). Trimming shortened V by 0 bases and J by 0 bases, and 16 bases separated the two germline ends. CDR3 size: 18 residues. Germline V gene lookup returns CDR1 SGHRS and CDR2 YFSETQ.